The 17 T cell receptor beta chains in this list originate from one sample, sequenced in a study of blood T cell repertoires in COVID-19. The table came from immunoSEQ multiplex PCR; TCRdb's copy has only in-frame clones and leaves some out. The sample has approximately 350,000 clones; over 80% are singletons. The sample comprised peripheral blood. These receptor sequences come from a woman in her forties or fifties with COVID-19, enrolled during active disease.

CDR3 bases: TGTGCCAGCAGCTTGGGAGCCGGGAGAGATACGCAGTATTTT. Amino acids: CASSLGAGRDTQYF. The chain links TRBV5-8 to TRBJ2-3; D possibly corresponds to TRBD2 (6 bases). Trimming stripped 0 bases from V and 5 bases from J, with 10 bases between. Germline lookup yields CDR1 SGHTS and CDR2 YDEGEE. The length of the CDR3 is 14 residues. The entire variable domain, with the rest obtained from reference TRBV5-8 and TRBJ2-3, is as follows: EAGVTQSPTHLIKTRGQQATLRCSPISGHTSVYWYQQALGLGLQFLLWYDEGEERNRGNFPPRFSGRQFPNYSSELNVNALELEDSALYLCASSLGAGRDTQYFGPGTRLTVL.

The rearrangement uses TRBV19 and TRBJ1-2, with unresolved D. The V gene's germline CDR1 is LNHDA and CDR2 SQIVND (reference sequence). Deletions cut 2 bases from V and 8 bases from J, with 12 bases between. CDR3 length: 13 residues. CDR3 loop: CASSISVWQGYTF. In DNA, the CDR3 is TGTGCCAGTAGTATATCCGTCTGGCAGGGCTACACCTTC.

This clone was observed a single time. The rearrangement links TRBV3-1 (or the pseudogene TRBV3-2) to TRBJ2-5, with 7 bases fitting TRBD2. CDR3 length: 17 amino acids. V lost 0 bases and J lost 2; bases outside the gene matches: 9. CDR1 LGHDT and CDR2 YNNKEL come from the germline V gene (reference sequence). This CDR3 is CASSQDLERGPQETQYF. CDR3 DNA: TGTGCCAGCAGCCAAGATCTCGAGCGGGGCCCTCAAGAGACCCAGTACTTC.

The chain carries TRBV30 and TRBJ2-5, with D possibly matching TRBD1 (7 bases). V was cut by 4 bases and J by 7 bases, with 19 bases left in between. Looked up from germline, CDR1 is GTSNPN and CDR2 is SVGIG (reference sequence). The CDR3 covers 14 residues. CDR3 residues: CAWNEQGGLTTQYF. The CDR3 DNA reads TGTGCCTGGAACGAGCAGGGGGGCCTAACGACCCAGTACTTC.

The chain has TRBV19 and TRBJ1-4, with 10 bases aligning to TRBD1. V lost 2 bases, J lost 3 bases, and 6 bases stayed unmatched. The germline CDR1 and CDR2 sequences are LNHDA and SQIVND (reference sequence). This CDR3 has 17 amino acids. Here the CDR3 DNA reads TGTGCCAGTAGTATATCAGACAGGGGGCTGCCTAATGAAAAACTGTTTTTT. Amino acids: CASSISDRGLPNEKLFF. The variable domain in full, completed from reference TRBV19 and TRBJ1-4, reads DGGITQSPKYLFRKEGQNVTLSCEQNLNHDAMYWYRQDPGQGLRLIYYSQIVNDFQKGDIAEGYSVSREKKESFPLTVTSAQKNPTAFYLCASSISDRGLPNEKLFFGSGTQLSVL.

This chain joins TRBV7-6 and TRBJ1-2; D remains ambiguous. Trimming stripped 4 bases from V and 8 bases from J, with 17 bases between. Germline-derived CDR1 and CDR2 are SGHVS and FNYEAQ. This CDR3 has 14 residues. In DNA, the CDR3 is TGTGCCAGCAGCTCCGGACCCCAAACGGGGGGCTACACCTTC. The encoded protein is CASSSGPQTGGYTF.

This CDR3 reads CASSSPGTGGAMGYEQYF. Written as DNA, the CDR3 is TGTGCCAGCAGCTCACCCGGGACAGGGGGCGCGATGGGCTACGAGCAGTACTTC. The V gene is TRBV7-2, the J gene TRBJ2-7; 12 nucleotides line up with TRBD1. In germline, CDR1 is SGHTA, CDR2 FQGNSA. The CDR3 is 18 amino acids. J lost 3 bases, V lost 4 bases, and 13 bases had no gene match.

This chain connects TRBV5-1 to TRBJ1-2, with D possibly matching TRBD1 (6 bases). CDR3 size: 15 residues. The germline V gene has CDR1 SGHRS and CDR2 YFSETQ. Between the trimmed V and J ends, which lost 4 bases and 1 base, there was a span of 14 bases. The CDR3 here is CASSGGQLDNYGYTF. For the CDR3, the DNA is TGCGCCAGCAGCGGAGGACAGCTAGATAACTATGGCTACACCTTC.

This chain links TRBV15 with TRBJ2-1; D may be TRBD2 (6 bases). V lost 3 bases and J lost 10, with 13 bases in between. The germline gives CDR1 LNHNV, CDR2 YYDKDF (reference sequence). The CDR3 has 13 residues. The CDR3 here is CATSSRLSGEQFF. CDR3 sequence (DNA): TGTGCCACCAGCAGTCGTCTTAGCGGAGAGCAGTTCTTC.

This chain connects TRBV7-9 to TRBJ2-1, with 11 bases identical to TRBD2. Germline trimming cut 5 bases from V and 7 bases from J; bases unmatched to any gene: 10. This CDR3 is 16 amino acids long. CDR1 is SEHNR and CDR2 is FQNEAQ in the germline V gene (reference sequence). The CDR3 DNA follows: TGTGCCAGCAGCCTTAGGACTAGCGGGTGGTCGAATGAGCAGTTCTTC. It is translated as CASSLRTSGWSNEQFF.

The chain recombines TRBV19 with TRBJ2-1; 11 nucleotides agree with TRBD2. The ends lost 4 bases at V and 0 bases at J; junction bases unmatched: 2. The CDR3 is 16 residues long. Germline CDR1 LNHDA, CDR2 SQIVND (reference sequence). The DNA of the CDR3 is TGTGCCAGTAGTACTAGCGGGAGGCCCTCCTACAATGAGCAGTTCTTC. It yields the protein CASSTSGRPSYNEQFF.

This rearrangement joins TRBV11-2 to TRBJ2-7, with TRBD1 as a possible D gene (6 bases). The CDR3 sequence is 16 residues long. From germline, CDR1 is SGHAT and CDR2 FQNNGV. V lost 2 bases to trimming and J lost 0 bases, with 14 bases between them. CDR3 protein: CASSLIQGGGSYEQYF. In DNA form, the CDR3 reads TGTGCCAGCAGCTTAATACAGGGTGGGGGCTCCTACGAGCAGTACTTC.

This clone was seen a single time. CDR3 DNA: TGTGCCAGCAGCACAGGGGTAGGGGAGCGCGAGCAGTACTTC. Protein sequence: CASSTGVGEREQYF. The rearrangement uses TRBV9 and TRBJ2-7, with 7 bases fitting TRBD1. J lost 6 bases, V lost 4 bases, and 10 bases had no gene match. The CDR3 length is 14 residues. Germline V CDR1 and CDR2: SGDLS, YYNGEE.

This chain's CDR3 is CASIRQGAQYNEQFF. DNA of the CDR3: TGTGCCAGCATACGCCAGGGGGCTCAATACAATGAGCAGTTCTTC. The chain couples TRBV7-9 to TRBJ2-1, with TRBD1 matching 8 bases. The CDR3 is 15 amino acids. The J segment lost 4 bases and the V segment lost 7 bases, leaving 9 bases of the junction unmatched. CDR1 and CDR2 from the germline V gene are SEHNR and FQNEAQ (reference sequence).

The rearrangement joins TRBV21-1 to TRBJ2-1; TRBD2 was called by the table and not checked on the DNA. TRBV21-1 is a pseudogene. The CDR3 is made up of 17 amino acids. The CDR3 DNA reads as TGTGCCAGCAGCAAAAACTCCCAAGTCCTATCCTACAATGAGCAGTTCTTC. Its protein product is CASSKNSQVLSYNEQFF.

The chain uses TRBV19 and TRBJ1-1, with 8 bases identical to TRBD1. CDR1 is LNHDA and CDR2 is SQIVND in the germline V gene (reference sequence). This CDR3 has 17 amino acids. Trimming removed 4 bases from V and 5 bases from J; junction bases left unmatched: 15. The CDR3 sequence is CASSTLPGQVFRTEAFF. For the CDR3, the DNA is TGTGCCAGTAGTACTTTACCGGGACAGGTTTTTAGGACTGAAGCTTTCTTT. The full variable domain, rest sourced from reference TRBV19 and TRBJ1-1, is DGGITQSPKYLFRKEGQNVTLSCEQNLNHDAMYWYRQDPGQGLRLIYYSQIVNDFQKGDIAEGYSVSREKKESFPLTVTSAQKNPTAFYLCASSTLPGQVFRTEAFFGQGTRLTVV.

This chain uses TRBV3-1 (or the pseudogene TRBV3-2) with TRBJ1-5, with D uncertain. CDR1 and CDR2 from the germline V gene are LGHDT and YNNKEL (reference sequence). Trimming left V 3 bases short and J 7 bases short, with 7 bases between. CDR3 size: 12 residues. CDR3 loop: CASSQLSQPQHF. CDR3 nucleotides: TGTGCCAGCAGCCAGTTAAGCCAGCCCCAGCATTTT.